These T cell receptor beta chains were read from a single sample in a study of CXCR3-negative and CXCR3-positive naive CD8 T cells. With the 5' RACE reads reprocessed, TCRdb shows one record per CDR3 protein and no DNA. The sample features about 120,000 distinct CDR3 sequences, with around 0.35% in its top ten. The sample was naive CXCR3+ CD8+ T cells from blood. Source of these receptors: a human donor in good health. Some clones in this sample may be carry-over from other donors' samples. Both conserved end residues are part of each CDR3.

>TRBV7-6|TRBJ2-7
CASSLGGAASYEQYF
>TRBV11-2|TRBJ2-7
CASSLDWSSYEQYF
>TRBV29-1|TRBJ1-1
CSVGRGTVAFF
>TRBV27|TRBJ2-3
CASGTGRFSTDTQYF
>TRBV13|TRBJ1-2
CASSLGLGGANYGYTF
>TRBV6-5|TRBJ1-2
CASSYGGTAKGYTF
>TRBV7-8|TRBJ1-5
CASSLVANNQPQHF
>TRBV7-9|TRBJ2-5
CASSLPGVTTQETQYF
>TRBV29-1|TRBJ2-3
CSVDGTSGPSSTDTQYF
>TRBV4-1|TRBJ2-1
CASSQAGGYEQFF
>TRBV7-8|TRBJ1-1
CASSLGTGGRTEAFF
>TRBV6-6|TRBJ1-2
CASSSTLGGFYGYTF
>TRBV7-9|TRBJ2-3
CASSSTIRGAGAYTDTQYF
>TRBV5-4|TRBJ1-1
CASSFPELNTEAFF
>TRBV5-1|TRBJ2-7
CASSPGTGVYYEQYF
>TRBV11-2|TRBJ2-3
CASSLGRADSDTQYF
>TRBV29-1|TRBJ2-5
CSVDPGTSGIVTQYF
>TRBV2|TRBJ2-5
CASSEVRTVSGETQYF
>TRBV20-1|TRBJ2-3
CSAKATSGGAGDTQYF
>TRBV10-3|TRBJ2-3
CAISDPKRPTDTQYF
>TRBV13|TRBJ2-7
CASSFRGYSYEQYF
>TRBV27|TRBJ2-4
CASSPQGAKNIQYF
>TRBV4-1|TRBJ2-5
CASSQSPGARETQYF
>TRBV6-6|TRBJ2-3
CASSYGTEADTQYF
>TRBV12-3/TRBV12-4|TRBJ2-2
CASSYPENTGELFF
>TRBV19|TRBJ2-1
CASSIGGVNEPFF
>TRBV9|TRBJ2-7
CASSVGSWDRDYEQYF
>TRBV13|TRBJ2-7
CASSLRLQVEQYF
>TRBV20-1|TRBJ1-1
CSARDIILLQTEAFF
>TRBV3-1|TRBJ2-1
CASSPDLGGSNEQFF
>TRBV9|TRBJ2-5
CASSVSFGGEETQYF
>TRBV6-2/TRBV6-3|TRBJ2-7
CASSYVTAAYEQYF
>TRBV12-3/TRBV12-4|TRBJ2-7
CASSLASHEQYF
>TRBV6-6|TRBJ1-5
CASLGQINQPQHF
>TRBV29-1|TRBJ2-7
CSVEDPRQGAYEQYF
>TRBV28|TRBJ2-1
CASGGDRSQFF
>TRBV18|TRBJ2-6
CASSPGVYSPSGANVLTF
>TRBV3-1|TRBJ2-7
CASSQDYFPLEQYF
>TRBV20-1|TRBJ2-1
CSASPIAGSSYNEQFF
>TRBV5-1|TRBJ1-1
CASSPDVNTEAFF
>TRBV7-9|TRBJ2-7
CASSPDRQGVNEQYF
>TRBV7-2|TRBJ2-1
CASSSDPLSYNEQFF
>TRBV12-3/TRBV12-4|TRBJ2-7
CASSLDPGGGSYEQYF
>TRBV28|TRBJ2-1
CASNLGLADNEQFF
>TRBV29-1|TRBJ2-1
CSVDLGAGMPFF
>TRBV28|TRBJ2-4
CASRSIVDIQYF
>TRBV6-2/TRBV6-3|TRBJ2-5
CASSDGLQGGTQYF
>TRBV28|TRBJ2-2
CASSFPWEITGELFF
>TRBV6-5|TRBJ1-1
CASSPQGTEAFF
>TRBV29-1|TRBJ1-1
CSARGTGGDTEAFF